The 32 T cell receptor beta chains given below trace back to one sample, sequenced in a study of CD8 T cells in Susac syndrome. RNA was extracted with the RNeasy kit, and a quantity of about 0.45 to 1 ug was reverse transcribed using random hexamers. TCRdb redid the calling of the immunoSEQ multiplex PCR reads with MiXCR, one entry per CDR3 protein. The sample records about 150,000 distinct CDR3 sequences, about 95% being singletons. The sequenced sample was CD8+ T cells from PBMCs. Receptors were obtained from a human donor with multiple sclerosis.

This chain connects TRBV25-1 to TRBJ2-3, with D perhaps TRBD2 (5 bases). Germline V gives CDR1 MGHDK, CDR2 SYGVNS. Trimming stripped 4 bases from V and 6 bases from J, with 5 bases between. The CDR3 is 11 residues long. As DNA, the CDR3 is TGTGCCAGCAGTGCGGGGGATACGCAGTATTTT. Translation gives CASSAGDTQYF. Supplemented by reference TRBV25-1 and TRBJ2-3, the full variable domain reads EADIYQTPRYLVIGTGKKITLECSQTMGHDKMYWYQQDPGMELHLIHYSYGVNSTEKGDLSSESTVSRIRTEHFPLTLESARPSHTSQYLCASSAGDTQYFGPGTRLTVL.

This chain uses TRBV27 with TRBJ1-5, with no clear D. CDR3 length: 14 residues. Germline loops: CDR1 MNHEY, CDR2 SMNVEV (reference sequence). Trimming removed 2 bases from V and 0 bases from J, with 5 bases in between. CDR3 DNA sequence: TGTGCCAGCAGTTTAGGTCCTAGCAATCAGCCCCAGCATTTT. Its protein product is CASSLGPSNQPQHF.

The genes are TRBV11-1 and TRBJ2-7; D may match TRBD1 or TRBD2 (5 bases each). Trimming removed 4 bases from V and 5 bases from J, with 15 bases in between. This CDR3 is 14 amino acids long. Germline V gene lookup returns CDR1 SGHAT and CDR2 FQDESV (reference sequence). The CDR3: CASSSGRGFDEQYV. The CDR3 coding sequence is TGTGCCAGCAGCTCGGGTCGGGGCTTCGACGAGCAGTACGTC.

This chain joins TRBV27 and TRBJ2-7, with D perhaps matching TRBD1 (6 bases). Germline V gives CDR1 MNHEY, CDR2 SMNVEV (reference sequence). This CDR3 is built from 13 residues. V shed 3 bases and J shed 4 bases, with 10 bases lying between them. The CDR3 sequence: CASSLRDKYEQYF. CDR3 nucleotides: TGTGCCAGCAGTTTGAGGGACAAGTACGAGCAGTACTTC.

This rearrangement joins TRBV4-1 to TRBJ2-1, with TRBD2 identical over 12 bases. The ends lost 3 bases at V and 9 bases at J; junction bases unmatched: 9. Germline V gene data show CDR1 as MGHRA and CDR2 as YSYEKL. The CDR3 totals 16 residues. The CDR3, as DNA: TGCGCCAGCAGCCAGCCTCTAGCGGGGGGGCGGGGTGAGCAGTTCTTC. Translation gives CASSQPLAGGRGEQFF.

This clonotype has only one observation. The chain recombines TRBV27 with TRBJ2-7, with TRBD2 matching over 9 bases. J was trimmed by 4 bases and V by 3 bases; bases with no gene match: 7. There are 15 residues in the CDR3. Germline CDR1 reads MNHEY; CDR2 reads SMNVEV (reference sequence). The CDR3 nucleotides read TGTGCCAGCAGTTTGTTGGCGGGACTAGCTTACGAGCAGTACTTC. It translates to CASSLLAGLAYEQYF.

The rearrangement links TRBV7-9 to TRBJ2-6, with TRBD1 matching 7 bases. CDR3 length: 17 amino acids. V trimming: 5 bases; J trimming: 0 bases; junction bases outside the gene matches: 7. Germline lookup yields CDR1 SEHNR and CDR2 FQNEAQ (reference sequence). The CDR3 is CASSRRDRSSGANVLTF. Written as DNA, the CDR3 is TGTGCCAGCAGCCGCCGGGACAGATCCTCTGGGGCCAACGTCCTGACTTTC.

This chain joins TRBV4-1 and TRBJ2-3, with no clear D. Trimming stripped 0 bases from V and 3 bases from J, with 4 bases between. Germline CDR1 MGHRA, CDR2 YSYEKL. The CDR3 is 13 residues long. CDR3 sequence reads: CASSQDMTDTQYF. CDR3 in DNA: TGCGCCAGCAGCCAAGATATGACAGATACGCAGTATTTT.

The chain carries TRBV11-2 and TRBJ2-7, with 11 bases that match TRBD2. This CDR3 is built from 18 residues. Germline V gene sequence: CDR1 SGHAT, CDR2 FQNNGV. J was trimmed by 2 bases and V by 5 bases; bases with no gene match: 14. CDR3 sequence: CASSEYTGLAGFTYEQYF. The CDR3 nucleotides read TGTGCCAGCAGCGAATATACAGGACTAGCGGGTTTCACCTACGAGCAGTACTTC.

This chain uses TRBV7-9 with TRBJ2-5; D may be TRBD1 (6 bases). CDR1 and CDR2 (germline): SEHNR, FQNEAQ (reference sequence). The V end was cut by 5 bases, the J end by 5 bases, with 12 bases between. This CDR3 contains 13 residues. CDR3 sequence (DNA): TGTGCCAGCAGCCCGGGACATTCCGAGACCCAGTACTTC. Its protein is CASSPGHSETQYF.

The V and J genes are TRBV6-6 and TRBJ2-5; TRBD2 matches at 7 bases. Losses at the gene ends were 0 bases for V and 5 bases for J; bases not matched to a gene: 9. The CDR3 loop spans 16 amino acids. Germline CDR1 reads MNHNY; CDR2 reads SVGAGI (reference sequence). The CDR3 loop reads CASSYSASGPRETQYF. The CDR3 nucleotides read TGTGCCAGCAGTTACTCGGCTAGCGGCCCTCGGGAGACCCAGTACTTC.

The CDR3 is CASSGPGRNSPLHF. The CDR3 nucleotides are TGTGCCAGCAGTGGGCCAGGGCGGAATTCACCCCTCCACTTT. The chain links TRBV25-1 to TRBJ1-6, with D perhaps matching TRBD1 (5 bases). Germline CDR1 is MGHDK and CDR2 is SYGVNS. The CDR3 loop spans 14 amino acids. V lost 4 bases to trimming and J lost 7 bases, with 11 bases between them. Variable domain in full (rest from reference TRBV25-1 and TRBJ1-6): EADIYQTPRYLVIGTGKKITLECSQTMGHDKMYWYQQDPGMELHLIHYSYGVNSTEKGDLSSESTVSRIRTEHFPLTLESARPSHTSQYLCASSGPGRNSPLHFGNGTRLTVT.

The rearrangement uses TRBV12-3 or TRBV12-4 and TRBJ2-5; D could derive from TRBD1 or TRBD2 (5 bases each). The CDR3 is made up of 13 amino acids. V lost 3 bases and J lost 5, with 10 bases in between. The CDR3 region has the DNA TGTGCCAGCAGTTTTGGGGGTGGGGAGACCCAGTACTTC. Protein sequence: CASSFGGGETQYF.

The rearrangement links TRBV11-2 to TRBJ2-5; perhaps TRBD2 as D (6 bases). V gave up 5 bases and J gave up 1 base, with 23 bases separating them. This CDR3 spans 18 amino acids. CDR1 is SGHAT and CDR2 is FQNNGV in the germline V gene. CDR3 sequence: CASSHTTRGSGSQETQYF. The DNA of the CDR3 is TGTGCCAGCAGCCACACGACCCGGGGGAGCGGCTCCCAAGAGACCCAGTACTTC.

This rearrangement joins TRBV3-1 to TRBJ1-1; TRBD1 is a possible D gene (5 bases). Germline V gives CDR1 LGHDT, CDR2 YNNKEL (reference sequence). The CDR3 has 16 residues. Deletions cut 3 bases from V and 1 base from J, with 15 bases between. The CDR3 protein is CASSHDRLGGNTEAFF. Here the CDR3 DNA reads TGTGCCAGCAGCCACGACCGCCTCGGGGGGAACACTGAAGCTTTCTTT.

The chain recombines TRBV5-4 with TRBJ2-1; TRBD2 matches 12 bases. Per the germline V gene, CDR1 is SGHNT and CDR2 is YYREEE (reference sequence). This CDR3 region has 18 residues. Trimming cost V 0 bases and J 6 bases; bases outside gene matches: 10. CDR3 sequence: CASSLEASGGAVGNEQFF. The DNA of the CDR3 is TGTGCCAGCAGCTTGGAAGCTAGCGGGGGGGCCGTCGGCAATGAGCAGTTCTTC.

The chain joins TRBV9 to TRBJ2-1; TRBD1 matches 7 bases. Germline V lookup: CDR1 SGDLS, CDR2 YYNGEE. The CDR3 is made up of 17 amino acids. V lost 3 bases to trimming and J lost 2 bases; unmatched junction nucleotides: 11. The CDR3 spells CASSGLTGTDTYNEQFF. As DNA, the CDR3 is TGTGCCAGCAGCGGACTGACCGGGACAGATACCTACAATGAGCAGTTCTTC.

The chain employs TRBV20-1 and TRBJ2-1, with TRBD2 identical over 8 bases. Germline CDR1 reads DFQATT; CDR2 reads SNEGSKA (reference sequence). CDR3 size: 13 residues. V shed 5 bases, J shed 8 bases, and the junction held 8 bases outside the gene matches. CDR3 in amino acids: CSAAGTRYDEQFF. The CDR3 nucleotides are TGCAGTGCTGCCGGGACTAGGTACGATGAGCAGTTCTTC.

V and J are TRBV27 and TRBJ2-5; weak D call: TRBD1 (5 bases). The V end was cut by 5 bases, the J end by 5 bases, with 12 bases between. The germline CDR1 and CDR2 sequences are MNHEY and SMNVEV (reference sequence). The CDR3 loop spans 13 amino acids. CDR3 residues: CASSPQAGETQYF. CDR3 coding DNA: TGTGCCAGCAGTCCACAGGCTGGGGAGACCCAGTACTTC.

In its sample, this clonotype was seen a few times. The chain carries TRBV29-1 and TRBJ1-2; possible D gene TRBD1, 5 bases. The length of the CDR3 is 12 residues. Trimming cost V 3 bases and J 3 bases, with 8 bases left between them. Germline CDR1 and CDR2: SQVTM and ANQGSEA. The CDR3 spells CSVDTGDYGYTF. CDR3 bases: TGCAGCGTTGATACGGGGGACTATGGCTACACCTTC.

This chain connects TRBV4-1 to TRBJ2-3; TRBD1 might be the D (6 bases). The CDR3 spans 16 residues. V was cut by 1 base and J by 2 bases, with 13 bases left in between. Germline V gene lookup returns CDR1 MGHRA and CDR2 YSYEKL. The CDR3 spells CASSQVVQGITDTQYF. CDR3 coding DNA: TGCGCCAGCAGCCAAGTCGTTCAGGGGATCACAGATACGCAGTATTTT.

This chain joins TRBV27 and TRBJ2-3; tentatively, D is TRBD1 or TRBD2 (5 bases each). This CDR3 contains 12 residues. Germline V gives CDR1 MNHEY, CDR2 SMNVEV (reference sequence). Deletions cut 8 bases from V and 12 bases from J, with 18 bases between. In nucleotides, the CDR3 is TGTGCCAGCTCCCAACCGGGACGGGGCCAGTATTTT. Translating gives CASSQPGRGQYF.

The chain links TRBV7-8 to TRBJ2-7; the match to TRBD1 covers 7 bases. This CDR3 has 15 residues. Germline CDR1 SGHVS, CDR2 FQNEAQ. Trimming took 5 bases from V and 0 from J; bases not matched to a gene: 7. In DNA form, the CDR3 reads TGTGCCAGCAGCCGAGGACAGGTCAGCTCCTACGAGCAGTACTTC. This sequence encodes CASSRGQVSSYEQYF.

V usage is TRBV3-1 and J usage is TRBJ2-1; D unresolved. The length of the CDR3 is 12 residues. V was trimmed by 0 bases and J by 7 bases, leaving 4 bases between them. The V gene's germline CDR1 is LGHDT and CDR2 YNNKEL (reference sequence). In DNA, the CDR3 is TGTGCCAGCAGCCAAGATCTGAATGAGCAGTTCTTC. Its protein is CASSQDLNEQFF.

This rearrangement joins TRBV6-2 or TRBV6-3 to TRBJ2-5; D not resolved. Germline V lookup: CDR1 MNHEY, CDR2 SVGEGT. CDR3 length equals 13 residues. Trimming took off 2 bases at V and 4 bases at J, with 8 bases between the two ends. CDR3 amino acids: CASSYVQAETQYF. The CDR3 DNA reads as TGTGCCAGCAGTTACGTGCAGGCAGAGACCCAGTACTTC.

This chain connects TRBV6-6 to TRBJ2-7, with a weak D call TRBD2 (7 bases). The CDR3 runs 15 residues. V lost 7 bases and J lost 3, with 19 bases in between. Germline-derived CDR1 and CDR2 are MNHNY and SVGAGI (reference sequence). CDR3 nucleotides: TGTGCCAGCATAAGGACGTCCGGGGGGCACTACGAGCAGTACTTC. Translated: CASIRTSGGHYEQYF.

This chain connects TRBV29-1 to TRBJ2-2, with a tentative D call TRBD2 (5 bases). CDR1 SQVTM and CDR2 ANQGSEA come from the germline V gene. Trimming removed 4 bases at V and 2 bases at J, with 8 bases between. This CDR3 region has 13 residues. In DNA form, the CDR3 reads TGCAGCGTTGCGGGGTCAAACACCGGGGAGCTGTTTTTT. Amino acids: CSVAGSNTGELFF.

The chain carries TRBV5-6 and TRBJ2-7; 12 nucleotides line up with TRBD1. Unmatched junction bases numbered 23, after V lost 7 bases and J lost 6 bases. The CDR3 sequence is 19 residues long. Germline V gives CDR1 SGHDT, CDR2 YYEEEE. CDR3 bases: TGTGCCAGCGGTTCCTTTCCCGGGACAGGGGGCGACCTTGGAGGCGAGCAGTACGTC. Amino acid sequence: CASGSFPGTGGDLGGEQYV.

This sequence joins TRBV7-9 and TRBJ2-5; TRBD1 matches at 8 bases. The CDR3 consists of 14 residues. With 5 bases clipped from V and 3 bases from J, the junction kept 5 bases outside the gene matches. The germline V gene encodes CDR1 SEHNR and CDR2 FQNEAQ (reference sequence). CDR3 residues: CASSLSTGEETQYF. DNA for the CDR3: TGTGCCAGCAGCCTCTCGACAGGGGAAGAGACCCAGTACTTC. Full variable domain (missing parts from reference TRBV7-9 and TRBJ2-5): DTGVSQNPRHKITKRGQNVTFRCDPISEHNRLYWYRQTLGQGPEFLTYFQNEAQLEKSRLLSDRFSAERPKGSFSTLEIQRTEQGDSAMYLCASSLSTGEETQYFGPGTRLLVL.

CDR3 DNA sequence: TGTGCCAGCAGCTTGTTCTCCTACGAGCAGTACTTC. This gives the protein CASSLFSYEQYF. This chain uses TRBV5-4 with TRBJ2-7; D is ambiguous. Per the germline V gene, CDR1 is SGHNT and CDR2 is YYREEE (reference sequence). The CDR3 spans 12 residues. V shed 1 base and J shed 0 bases, with 2 bases lying between them. Drawing the rest from reference TRBV5-4 and TRBJ2-7, the complete variable domain is ETGVTQSPTHLIKTRGQQVTLRCSSQSGHNTVSWYQQALGQGPQFIFQYYREEENGRGNFPPRFSGLQFPNYSSELNVNALELDDSALYLCASSLFSYEQYFGPGTRLTVT.

The chain recombines TRBV5-1 with TRBJ1-2; D possibly corresponds to TRBD1 (6 bases). Trimming pared 3 bases from V and 1 base from J, leaving 16 bases between. Germline V lookup: CDR1 SGHRS, CDR2 YFSETQ. The CDR3 consists of 16 residues. The CDR3, as DNA: TGCGCCAGCAGCTACGACCCGGACAGCAATAACTATGGCTACACCTTC. The encoded protein is CASSYDPDSNNYGYTF.

The V gene is TRBV29-1, the J gene TRBJ2-1, with D uncertain. Trimming left V 4 bases short and J 7 bases short, with 11 bases between. This CDR3 has 12 residues. Germline V gene sequence: CDR1 SQVTM, CDR2 ANQGSEA. The CDR3 loop is CSVVWSMNEQFF. The CDR3 DNA follows: TGCAGCGTTGTATGGTCAATGAATGAGCAGTTCTTC.